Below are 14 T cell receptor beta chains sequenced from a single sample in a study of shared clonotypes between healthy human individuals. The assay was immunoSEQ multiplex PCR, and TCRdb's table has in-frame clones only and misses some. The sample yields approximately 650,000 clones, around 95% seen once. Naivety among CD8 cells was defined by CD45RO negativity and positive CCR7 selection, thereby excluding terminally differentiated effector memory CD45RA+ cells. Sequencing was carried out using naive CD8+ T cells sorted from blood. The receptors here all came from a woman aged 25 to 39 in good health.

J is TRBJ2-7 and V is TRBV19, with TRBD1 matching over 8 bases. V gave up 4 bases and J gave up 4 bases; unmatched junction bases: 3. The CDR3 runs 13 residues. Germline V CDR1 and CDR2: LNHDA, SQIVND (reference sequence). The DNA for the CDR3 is TGTGCCAGTAGTACAAGACAGGGGTACGAGCAGTACTTC. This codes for CASSTRQGYEQYF.

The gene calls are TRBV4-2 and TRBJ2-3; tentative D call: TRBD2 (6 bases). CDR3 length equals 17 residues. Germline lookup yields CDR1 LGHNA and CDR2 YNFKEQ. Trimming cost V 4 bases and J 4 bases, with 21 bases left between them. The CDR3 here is CASSLKVGEDDPDTQYF. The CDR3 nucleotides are TGTGCCAGCAGCCTAAAGGTCGGGGAGGATGATCCAGATACGCAGTATTTT.

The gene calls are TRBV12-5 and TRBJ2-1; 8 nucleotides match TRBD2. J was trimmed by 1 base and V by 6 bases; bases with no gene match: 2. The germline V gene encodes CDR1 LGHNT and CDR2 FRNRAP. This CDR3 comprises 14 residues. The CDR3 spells CASGVAGSYNEQFF. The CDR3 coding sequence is TGTGCTAGTGGGGTAGCGGGGTCCTACAATGAGCAGTTCTTC.

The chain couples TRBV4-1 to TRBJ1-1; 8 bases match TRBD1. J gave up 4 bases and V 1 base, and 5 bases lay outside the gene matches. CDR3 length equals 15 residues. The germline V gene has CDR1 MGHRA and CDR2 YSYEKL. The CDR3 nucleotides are TGCGCCAGCAGCCAAGGTATAACAGGGGGCACTGAAGCTTTCTTT. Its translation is CASSQGITGGTEAFF.

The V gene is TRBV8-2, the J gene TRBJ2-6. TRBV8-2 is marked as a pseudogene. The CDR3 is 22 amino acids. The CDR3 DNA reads TGTGGCAGTATCCGATGTGATAGCCACAAAGTCGGGCCACAAAGTCGGGCCAACGTCCTGACTTTC. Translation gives CGSIRCDSHKVGPQSRANVLTF.

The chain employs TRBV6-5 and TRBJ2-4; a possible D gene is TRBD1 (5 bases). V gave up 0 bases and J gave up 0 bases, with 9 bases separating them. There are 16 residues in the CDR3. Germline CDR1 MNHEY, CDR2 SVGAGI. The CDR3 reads CASSYSVRVAKNIQYF. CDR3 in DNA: TGTGCCAGCAGTTACTCTGTCAGGGTAGCCAAAAACATTCAGTACTTC.

CDR3 nucleotide sequence: TGTGCCAGTAGTATGCAGGGAGACTACTACGAGCAGTACTTC. Amino acids: CASSMQGDYYEQYF. The chain links TRBV19 to TRBJ2-7; perhaps D is TRBD1 or TRBD2 (5 bases each). The length of the CDR3 is 14 residues. V dropped 3 bases and J dropped 3 bases, with 12 bases sitting between them. Per the germline V gene, CDR1 is LNHDA and CDR2 is SQIVND (reference sequence).

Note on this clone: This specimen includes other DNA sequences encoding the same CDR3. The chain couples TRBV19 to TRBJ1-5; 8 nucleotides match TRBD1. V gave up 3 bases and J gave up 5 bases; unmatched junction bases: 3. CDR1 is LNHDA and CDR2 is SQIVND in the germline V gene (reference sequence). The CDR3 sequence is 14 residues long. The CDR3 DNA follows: TGTGCCAGTAGTATCGGACAGGGATATCAGCCCCAGCATTTT. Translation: CASSIGQGYQPQHF. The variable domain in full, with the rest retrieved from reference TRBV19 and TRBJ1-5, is DGGITQSPKYLFRKEGQNVTLSCEQNLNHDAMYWYRQDPGQGLRLIYYSQIVNDFQKGDIAEGYSVSREKKESFPLTVTSAQKNPTAFYLCASSIGQGYQPQHFGDGTRLSIL.

This chain's CDR3 is CASSQASRAWGNTEAFF. The CDR3 nucleotides read TGTGCCAGCAGCCAAGCCAGCAGGGCATGGGGGAACACTGAAGCTTTCTTT. The chain has TRBV7-3 and TRBJ1-1; tentative D call: TRBD1 (5 bases). Trimming pared 5 bases from V and 1 base from J, leaving 20 bases between. Germline-derived CDR1 and CDR2 are SGHTA and FQGTGA. This CDR3 is built from 17 residues.

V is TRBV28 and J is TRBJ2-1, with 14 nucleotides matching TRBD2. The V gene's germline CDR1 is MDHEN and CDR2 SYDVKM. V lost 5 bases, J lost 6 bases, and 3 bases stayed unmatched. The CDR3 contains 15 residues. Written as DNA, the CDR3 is TGTGCCAGCAGTCCGGGACTAGCGGGAGTCAATGAGCAGTTCTTC. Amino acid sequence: CASSPGLAGVNEQFF.

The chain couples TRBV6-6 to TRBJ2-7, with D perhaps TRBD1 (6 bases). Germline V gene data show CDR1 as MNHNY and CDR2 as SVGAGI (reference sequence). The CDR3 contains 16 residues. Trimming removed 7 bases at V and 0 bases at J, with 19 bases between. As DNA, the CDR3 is TGTGCCAGCACCTCTCTCGGCGGACAGAGCTCCTACGAGCAGTACTTC. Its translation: CASTSLGGQSSYEQYF.

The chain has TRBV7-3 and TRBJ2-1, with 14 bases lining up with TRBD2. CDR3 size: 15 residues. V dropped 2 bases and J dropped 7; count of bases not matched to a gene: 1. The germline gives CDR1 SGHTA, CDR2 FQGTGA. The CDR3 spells CASSLGTSGSNEQFF. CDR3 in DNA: TGTGCCAGCAGCTTAGGGACTAGCGGGAGTAATGAGCAGTTCTTC.

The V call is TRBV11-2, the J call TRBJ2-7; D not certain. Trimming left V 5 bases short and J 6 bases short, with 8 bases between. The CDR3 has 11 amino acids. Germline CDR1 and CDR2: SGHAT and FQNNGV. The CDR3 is CASSINGEQYF. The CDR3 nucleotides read TGTGCCAGCAGCATCAACGGCGAGCAGTACTTC.

In DNA form, the CDR3 reads TGCGCCAGCAGCCAAGAGACAGGAGGACGACTCTATGGCTACACCTTC. Residues: CASSQETGGRLYGYTF. This chain uses TRBV4-1 with TRBJ1-2; D may be TRBD1 (6 bases). The V gene's germline CDR1 is MGHRA and CDR2 YSYEKL. Deletions cut 0 bases from V and 4 bases from J, with 15 bases between. The CDR3 contains 16 residues.